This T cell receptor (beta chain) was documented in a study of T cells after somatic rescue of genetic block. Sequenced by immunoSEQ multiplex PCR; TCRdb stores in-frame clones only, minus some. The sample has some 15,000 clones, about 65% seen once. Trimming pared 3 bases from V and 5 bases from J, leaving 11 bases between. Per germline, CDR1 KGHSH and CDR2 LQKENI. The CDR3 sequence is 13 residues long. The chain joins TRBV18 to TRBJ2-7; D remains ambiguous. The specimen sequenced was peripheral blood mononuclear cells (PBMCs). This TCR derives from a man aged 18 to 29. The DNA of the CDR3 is TGTGCCAGCTCACCCACCTCTAAGAACGAGCAGTACTTC. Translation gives CASSPTSKNEQYF.